This record covers a single TCR beta chain. The donors, all of them Caucasian adults, lived in Nashville, Tennessee. This entry is derived from a study of shared clonotypes between healthy human individuals. Unsorted PBMC DNA was run through sequencing on ten immunoSEQ deep assay plates. Authors' analysis steps: Filtering differed since immunoSEQ provided only junctions, with no quality scores. The repertoire was sequenced with immunoSEQ multiplex PCR; TCRdb's copy has only in-frame clones and lacks some. The D gene and trimming were derived from the DNA, and the V and J assignments and clone size from that table. Of some 490,000 clones listed, about 84% are singletons. V shed 4 bases and J shed 2 bases, with 23 bases lying between them. Germline CDR1 reads SEHNR; CDR2 reads FQNEAQ (reference sequence). The CDR3 consists of 18 residues.

The sequenced sample consisted of PBMCs. The clonotype originates from a woman aged 40 to 50 in good health. Some clones in this sample may be carry-over from other donors' samples. This sequence joins TRBV7-9 and TRBJ2-5; tentative D call: TRBD2 (7 bases). The CDR3 coding sequence is TGTGCCAGCAGCTCGGGGTGGGGGCTAGCGGAGTTACAAGAGACCCAGTACTTC. Its translation is CASSSGWGLAELQETQYF.